This TCR beta chain was observed in a study of blood T cells in healthy people across ages (dated by TCRdb to between 2014 and 2017). About the study as a whole: Template switching captured roughly one uniquely barcoded TCR beta cDNA molecule per two T cells in model experiments. To avoid experimental bias, donors of different ages were randomly spread across the sequencing lanes. Donors were grouped into four age groups: young (average about 15 years), middle-aged (roughly 38), aged (about 60) and long-lived (approximately 82). The study analyzed two additional independent replicas of 1 million unique cDNA reads from the same blood draw for two donors, one aged 18 to 29 and one aged 80 or older. Age-related changes in TCR beta repertoire diversity were measured in the study by deep sequencing normalized with unique cDNA molecular identifiers.

V and J are trimmed by 5 bases and 2 bases, and the gene matches miss 3 bases of the junction. CDR1 is given as ENHRY and CDR2 as SYGVKD, both from the germline V gene. From cysteine to phenylalanine, the CDR3 is 13 amino acids long. The sequence is cut down to CDR3 DNA, 39 bases in frame from base 1. There are a few counts of this clonotype. No antigen is known for it. Qualities for individual bases were not recorded, and no much larger clone is one base off. To prepare the library, 5' RACE was applied. The sequencer was an Illumina HiSeq 2500. A second PCR of roughly 7 to 11 cycles was performed with a sample-barcoded 5' primer and a J-beta primer mix. A unique molecular identifier was introduced onto each TCR beta cDNA molecule by a template-switch 5' adaptor carrying 12 random nucleotides. Each sample yielded at least 2.5 million CDR3-containing paired-end reads. First-strand cDNA was synthesized from all RNA with the Mint cDNA synthesis kit, primed by a TRBC-specific oligonucleotide. Following uracil-DNA glycosylase treatment, a first 18-cycle PCR with universal primers M1SS and BC2_uni_R was performed on all cDNA. The authors' pipeline ran thus. For normalization, 1 million high-quality reads were randomly selected from each sample, with every read carrying a distinct molecular identifier. Instead of being binned into consensus sequences, reads that shared molecular identifiers were thrown out. MiTCR, set to a Q25 quality threshold and the strictest error-elimination algorithm, was used for CDR3 identification, clonotype clustering and error correction. A nonparametric unseen species model with Euler transformation was used to estimate a lower bound on total TCR beta diversity. Clones were called with MiXCR by TCRdb after fastp trimmed the public reads at Q25, and only in-frame beta chains were retained. Merged by CDR3 protein, the rows form single entries marked with the most common genes and DNA. The V and J calls and clone size are TCRdb's, not the authors'. The sample includes around 500,000 distinct CDR3 sequences, with around 50% observed a single time. Clones ranked in the top ten supply around 23% of the sample.

Systemically healthy Caucasian individuals from Russia, 39 in total and aged roughly 6 to 95 years, were included as donors. About 10 milliliters of peripheral blood were collected from each donor into EDTA-treated Vacutainer tubes. Ficoll-Paque density-gradient centrifugation was used to isolate PBMCs, with at least 7 million per sample. Total RNA was extracted from PBMCs with Trizol reagent, with at least 6 micrograms obtained per sample. Naive CD45RAhigh/CD27high T cell percentages were measured by flow cytometry on a PBMC aliquot from every donor. The study at large found these results: The percentage of naive T cells measured by flow cytometry correlated strongly with observed TCR beta diversity. Observed TCR beta diversity per million T cells fell roughly linearly with age, and a significant reduction was already apparent by age around 36. Conclusive comparison of naive and antigen-experienced compartments was prevented by the profiling of bulk unsorted PBMCs. Compared with the aged group, more naive CD4+ T cells, fewer expanded clones and increased TCR diversity were shown by the long-lived group, suggesting age selection. Because donor CMV infection status was unknown, age-related changes in expanded clonotypes were potentially confounded. Estimates of total diversity based on one million sequenced T cells were regarded as lower bounds and as underestimates.

The TCR comes from a man aged 80 or over in good health. This receptor chain uses TRBV10-3 and TRBJ2-7; the central 7 bases match TRBD2. Material for sequencing was blood. The bases read TGTGCCATCAGTAGCGGGGCTACCTACGAGCAGTACTTC. It codes for CAISSGATYEQYF.